These T cell receptor beta chains were read from a single sample in a study of blood T cells in healthy people across ages. MiXCR, applied by TCRdb to the 5' RACE reads, yields one record per CDR3 protein. The data contain about 800,000 distinct CDR3 sequences, more than 20% of them singletons. These records were also assigned to another study, of T cells of mothers and their children.

The sequenced sample consisted of blood. These TCRs come from a boy younger than 18 in good health. CDR3s include the opening cysteine and the closing phenylalanine or tryptophan. The D gene is left open where the match is weak. Part of the rows lack a size; the others show once, few, many or a class for expanded clones.

TRBV11-1	.	.	TRBJ2-7	TGTGCCAGCAGCCATGGACGGAACTACGAGCAGTACTTC	CASSHGRNYEQYF
TRBV12-3/TRBV12-4	TRBD1	many	TRBJ1-2	TGTGCCAGCAGCCTTGGGACAGGGGGGAACTATGGCTACACCTTC	CASSLGTGGNYGYTF
TRBV7-9	.	.	TRBJ2-1	TGTGCCAGCAGCTTAGTAGAACTCCCTATCAACAATGAGCAGTTCTTC	CASSLVELPINNEQFF
TRBV28	.	.	TRBJ2-6	TGTGCCAGCGGGGTACAGACCTCTGGGGCCAACGTCCTGACTTTC	CASGVQTSGANVLTF
TRBV20-1	.	.	TRBJ1-5	TGCAGTGCTAGAGAATACAGAGGCAATCAGCCCCAGCATTTT	CSAREYRGNQPQHF
TRBV10-3	TRBD1	.	TRBJ2-7	TGTGCCATCAGTGACGGGACAGTTAACCCCTACGAGCAGTACTTC	CAISDGTVNPYEQYF
TRBV29-1	.	.	TRBJ2-7	TGCAGCGCCGAAGCATCCGGCTACGAGCAGTACTTC	CSAEASGYEQYF
TRBV28	.	few	TRBJ1-3	TGTGCCAGCAGGAACCCCCGGAAAGTCTCTGGAAACACCATATATTTT	CASRNPRKVSGNTIYF
TRBV27	.	few	TRBJ1-1	TGTGCCAGCAGTTTATCGGTGGGTCACGGCACTGAAGCTTTCTTT	CASSLSVGHGTEAFF
TRBV4-3	.	.	TRBJ1-2	TGCGCCAGCAGCCAAGATGCAGGGCCAACTAACTATGGCTACACCTTC	CASSQDAGPTNYGYTF
TRBV29-1	.	.	TRBJ1-1	TGCAGCGTTAAAAGGTGGTCACCATCTGGAGGCACTGAAGCTTTCTTT	CSVKRWSPSGGTEAFF
TRBV4-3	TRBD1	.	TRBJ1-1	TGCGCCAGCAGCCAAGACAGGGGGTCGAACACTGAAGCTTTCTTT	CASSQDRGSNTEAFF
TRBV7-9	TRBD2	.	TRBJ2-3	TGTGCCAGCAGCTTAGCGTCCGGGAGGATGGAAGATACGCAGTATTTT	CASSLASGRMEDTQYF
TRBV29-1	.	.	TRBJ2-1	TGCAGCGTTGAATCACGAGTACCCAGTGAGCAGTTCTTC	CSVESRVPSEQFF
TRBV7-3	TRBD1	.	TRBJ1-1	TGTGCCAGCAGCTTAATCGGAGGGACGGGGGGACAGATGGGAGAAGCTTTCTTT	CASSLIGGTGGQMGEAFF
TRBV7-2	TRBD1	.	TRBJ1-5	TGCGCCAGCAGCTTAGGACAGGGGTATAGCAATCAGCCCCAGCATTTT	CASSLGQGYSNQPQHF
TRBV28	.	few	TRBJ2-1	TGTGCCAGCAGTTCCTATGAGGGGTCCCCCTACAATGAGCAGTTCTTC	CASSSYEGSPYNEQFF
TRBV3-1	TRBD2	once	TRBJ2-1	TGTGCCAGCAGCCAGGCTAGCGGGGGGGCCTCTGAGCAGTTCTTC	CASSQASGGASEQFF
TRBV9	TRBD1	.	TRBJ2-1	TGTGCCAGCAGCGTAGGGGGACAGGACTACAATGAGCAGTTCTTC	CASSVGGQDYNEQFF
TRBV7-9	.	few	TRBJ2-5	TGTGCCAGCAGCTTATACGAGGGTTTCGAGACCCAGTACTTC	CASSLYEGFETQYF
TRBV5-5	.	few	TRBJ1-4	TGTGCCAGCAGCTTCCAGAATGAAAAACTGTTTTTT	CASSFQNEKLFF
TRBV7-2	.	.	TRBJ1-6	TGTGCCAGCAGCGTACAGCAGGGCAATTCACCCCTCCACTTT	CASSVQQGNSPLHF
TRBV4-3	.	few	TRBJ2-7	TGCGCCAGCAGCCAAGAAGGTCAGGGGGGCAATAACGAGCAGTACTTC	CASSQEGQGGNNEQYF
TRBV20-1	.	.	TRBJ2-4	TGCAGTGCAACCCCTGGGGGGGGCGGCGGAAACATTCAGTACTTC	CSATPGGGGGNIQYF
TRBV20-1	.	.	TRBJ2-5	TGCAGTGCCCAGGAGGGGAGGGGGCTTTTTATGGAGACCCAGTACTTC	CSAQEGRGLFMETQYF
TRBV20-1	TRBD2	few	TRBJ2-1	TGCAGTGCCCTCGGGGCTAGCGGCAACAATGAGCAGTTCTTC	CSALGASGNNEQFF
TRBV29-1	TRBD1	few	TRBJ1-1	TGCAGCGCCGCAGGGGGGGCCGGCACTGAAGCTTTCTTT	CSAAGGAGTEAFF
TRBV5-1	.	.	TRBJ2-4	TGCGCCAGCAGCTTCGGGGACCAAATGGACATTCAGTACTTC	CASSFGDQMDIQYF
TRBV7-6	TRBD1	few	TRBJ1-2	TGTGCCAGCAGCTTAGAAGTATCGGGGACAGGGGCGTATGGCTACACCTTC	CASSLEVSGTGAYGYTF
TRBV18	TRBD1	.	TRBJ2-7	TGTGCCAGCTCACCAGGACAGGGTTGGCACGAGCAGTACTTC	CASSPGQGWHEQYF
TRBV3-1	TRBD1	.	TRBJ1-3	TGTGCCAGCAGCCTTGACAGGGCTGAAGGAAACACCATATATTTT	CASSLDRAEGNTIYF
TRBV28	.	.	TRBJ2-7	TGTGCCAGCAGGACCGGGACGGTATACGGGCAGTACTTC	CASRTGTVYGQYF
TRBV20-1	.	.	TRBJ2-7	TGCAGTGCCTCCGACGTCTCCTCCTACGAGCAGTACTTC	CSASDVSSYEQYF
TRBV29-1	TRBD1	few	TRBJ2-3	TGCAGCGTTGAGGGACAGACAGATACGCAGTATTTT	CSVEGQTDTQYF
TRBV6-5	TRBD2	.	TRBJ2-3	TGTGCCAGCAGTTATGCGCGGGAGCTAGCAGATACGCAGTATTTT	CASSYARELADTQYF
TRBV10-3	TRBD2	.	TRBJ2-1	TGTGCCATCAGTTACGGGGGGGCGGCTAACAATGAGCAGTTCTTC	CAISYGGAANNEQFF
TRBV20-1	.	few	TRBJ2-5	TGCAGTGCCTTCAGGCAGGGAGAGACCCAGTACTTC	CSAFRQGETQYF
TRBV18	.	few	TRBJ2-1	TGTGCCAGCTCACCAGAGGACAGTAAGGGCTACAATGAGCAGTTCTTC	CASSPEDSKGYNEQFF
TRBV9	TRBD1	.	TRBJ1-6	TGTGCCAGCGGACAGGATTCACCCCTCCACTTT	CASGQDSPLHF
TRBV6-1	TRBD1	many	TRBJ2-5	TGTGCCAGCAGGGACAGGGAAGAGACCCAGTACTTC	CASRDREETQYF
TRBV25-1	.	few	TRBJ1-1	TGTGCCAGCAGTGAATGGGGCGCTTTCCCTGAAGCTTTCTTT	CASSEWGAFPEAFF
TRBV28	.	.	TRBJ1-4	TGTGCCAGCAGCGACGGGAGGGTACTGGAAAAACTGTTTTTT	CASSDGRVLEKLFF
TRBV6-5	.	.	TRBJ2-3	TGTGCCAGCAGTTACCTGTCGGAAACAGATACGCAGTATTTT	CASSYLSETDTQYF
TRBV10-3	.	.	TRBJ2-5	TGTGCCATCAGTGAGCGCAAGTCTCAAGAGACCCAGTACTTC	CAISERKSQETQYF
TRBV28	.	.	TRBJ2-5	TGTGCCAGCAGTCCCACCGCCGGGACTGCCGTTCGAGAGACCCAGTACTTC	CASSPTAGTAVRETQYF